Below, one T cell receptor beta chain is given with its context. Other DNA sequences of this sample code for an identical CDR3. Germline V gives CDR1 KGHSH, CDR2 LQKENI. This CDR3 has 14 amino acids. Trimming left V 3 bases short and J 6 bases short, with 14 bases between. The entry originates in a study of blood T cell repertoires in COVID-19. Under the authors' procedure: The assay estimated nucleated cells by amplifying reference gene primers. Clones were sequenced by immunoSEQ multiplex PCR, and TCRdb holds only the in-frame ones, with some missing. The V and J calls and clone size come from that table; D and trimming were worked out from the DNA. The top ten hold around 6.5% of the sample, which has around 250,000 clones, around 85% seen once.

The sequence came from a man aged 60 to 75 with acute or convalescent COVID-19. Sample: peripheral blood. The chain links TRBV18 to TRBJ1-2, with a weak D call TRBD1 (6 bases). The CDR3 reads CASSPTGPGDGYTF. The DNA for the CDR3 is TGTGCCAGCTCACCTACGGGGCCAGGGGATGGCTACACCTTC.